These 30 T cell receptor beta chains were sequenced from one sample in a study of blood T cell repertoires in COVID-19. TCRdb's table, derived via immunoSEQ multiplex PCR, lists solely in-frame clones and lacks some. This table holds 200,000 to 250,000 clones, 65% to 90% found once. Sequenced sample: PBMCs or T cells enriched from blood (not recorded which). All receptors come from a woman in her thirties or forties with acute COVID-19.

The chain has TRBV28 and TRBJ2-2; 7 positions match TRBD1. This CDR3 has 14 amino acids. CDR1 is MDHEN, CDR2 SYDVKM, per germline. V trimming: 8 bases; J trimming: 6 bases; junction bases outside the gene matches: 9. The CDR3, as DNA: TGTGCCAGCTGTAAAGGGGGCAAGGCCGGGGAGCTGTTTTTT. Its protein is CASCKGGKAGELFF.

This chain links TRBV28 with TRBJ2-2; D possibly corresponds to TRBD2 (7 bases). Between the trimmed V and J ends, which lost 8 bases and 6 bases, there was a span of 19 bases. Germline assignment: CDR1 MDHEN and CDR2 SYDVKM. The CDR3 is 15 residues long. Here the CDR3 reads CASGSNGGGSGELFF. CDR3 nucleotides: TGTGCCAGCGGTTCGAATGGGGGGGGCTCCGGGGAGCTGTTTTTT.

This clone has ten or more counts. The genes are TRBV4-1 and TRBJ1-2; no firm D call. Trimming shortened V by 1 base and J by 8 bases, and 5 bases separated the two germline ends. Germline V gene lookup returns CDR1 MGHRA and CDR2 YSYEKL. The CDR3 contains 11 residues. The CDR3 sequence: CASSQGAGYTF. CDR3 sequence (DNA): TGCGCCAGCAGCCAAGGGGCGGGCTACACCTTC.

The CDR3: CASTPAGWGAKNIQYF. DNA of the CDR3: TGTGCCAGTACCCCGGCGGGGTGGGGGGCCAAAAACATTCAGTACTTC. The chain recombines TRBV19 with TRBJ2-4, with TRBD2 as a possible D gene (6 bases). Trimming took 7 bases from V and 1 from J, leaving 17 bases between them. Germline V lookup: CDR1 LNHDA, CDR2 SQIVND (reference sequence). The CDR3 covers 16 residues.

The chain is built from TRBV6-5 and TRBJ2-3; TRBD2 matches at 12 bases. This CDR3 comprises 16 residues. CDR1 MNHEY and CDR2 SVGAGI come from the germline V gene. The junction had 7 bases not matched to a gene; V was cut back by 2 bases and J by 7 bases. The CDR3: CASSYKGLAGIYTQYF. Written as DNA, the CDR3 is TGTGCCAGCAGTTACAAGGGACTAGCGGGTATCTATACGCAGTATTTT.

The chain has TRBV6-4 and TRBJ2-1; 7 positions agree with TRBD1. CDR3 length equals 15 residues. The ends lost 6 bases at V and 8 bases at J; junction bases unmatched: 13. Germline V CDR1 and CDR2: MRHNA, SNTAGT. CDR3 in amino acids: CASSLAGQEGYEQFF. The CDR3 DNA follows: TGTGCCAGCAGCCTTGCTGGACAGGAAGGGTATGAGCAGTTCTTC.

This chain uses TRBV13 with TRBJ1-3, with a possible D match to TRBD1 (5 bases). V was trimmed by 7 bases and J by 4 bases, leaving 20 bases between them. The germline V gene has CDR1 PRHDT and CDR2 FYEKMQ (reference sequence). The CDR3 sequence is 16 residues long. The CDR3 spells CASTGVEGLTGNTIYF. In nucleotides, the CDR3 is TGTGCCAGCACCGGTGTGGAGGGACTTACAGGAAACACCATATATTTT. The whole variable domain, filled in from reference TRBV13 and TRBJ1-3, reads AAGVIQSPRHLIKEKRETATLKCYPIPRHDTVYWYQQGPGQDPQFLISFYEKMQSDKGSIPDRFSAQQFSDYHSELNMSSLELGDSALYFCASTGVEGLTGNTIYFGEGSWLTVV.

The V call is TRBV27, the J call TRBJ2-1; TRBD2 aligns across 14 bases. Looked up from germline, CDR1 is MNHEY and CDR2 is SMNVEV (reference sequence). The V and J ends lost 9 bases and 6 bases, in that order; junction bases with no gene match: 10. The CDR3 extends over 16 amino acids. The CDR3 DNA sequence: TGTGCCAGTAAGGGACTAGCGGGAGTTAAGCCCAATGAGCAGTTCTTC. This encodes CASKGLAGVKPNEQFF.

The chain carries TRBV27 and TRBJ2-1, with TRBD2 matching over 7 bases. The trim removed 5 bases at V and 4 bases at J, leaving 2 bases unmatched. The CDR3 spans 13 residues. Germline V gene data show CDR1 as MNHEY and CDR2 as SMNVEV (reference sequence). The chain's CDR3 is CASSPGGYNEQFF. The CDR3 coding sequence is TGTGCCAGCAGTCCGGGGGGATACAATGAGCAGTTCTTC.

The chain carries TRBV7-8 and TRBJ1-6; D is possibly TRBD1 (6 bases). Germline V gene lookup returns CDR1 SGHVS and CDR2 FQNEAQ. The V and J ends lost 2 bases and 9 bases respectively, with 11 bases between them. This CDR3 comprises 14 residues. CDR3 loop: CASSLPRGGSPLHF. The CDR3 DNA reads TGTGCCAGCAGCTTACCCAGGGGTGGTTCACCCCTCCACTTT.

This chain links TRBV19 with TRBJ2-1; 8 bases align to TRBD2. Trimming cost V 3 bases and J 4 bases; bases outside gene matches: 11. The CDR3 has 17 residues. Germline lookup yields CDR1 LNHDA and CDR2 SQIVND (reference sequence). DNA of the CDR3: TGTGCCAGTAGTATCTCCGGGACTAGAGGGACTTACAATGAGCAGTTCTTC. Translating gives CASSISGTRGTYNEQFF.

The gene calls are TRBV12-3 or TRBV12-4 and TRBJ1-2, with D tentatively TRBD1 (6 bases). CDR3 size: 13 residues. Trimming left V 6 bases short and J 5 bases short, with 13 bases between. CDR3 DNA: TGTGCCAGCAGCTATACTACAGGGTATGGCTACACCTTC. Translating gives CASSYTTGYGYTF.

This sequence joins TRBV7-2 and TRBJ2-5; 8 bases fit TRBD2. The trim removed 5 bases at V and 2 bases at J, leaving 4 bases unmatched. The CDR3 is 14 residues long. In germline, CDR1 is SGHTA, CDR2 FQGNSA. The CDR3 spells CASSAGTRQETQYF. Written as DNA, the CDR3 is TGTGCCAGCAGCGCCGGGACTAGACAAGAGACCCAGTACTTC.

This clone was recorded only once. A junction boundary mismatches the germline segment, possibly from a read error. The CDR3 DNA reads as TGTGCCAGCAGTGACTCAGGAAGAGGCTCCGAGCAGTACTTC. Residues: CASSDSGRGSEQYF. The rearrangement links TRBV6-5 to TRBJ2-7; D remains ambiguous. Germline V lookup: CDR1 MNHEY, CDR2 SVGAGI. There are 14 residues in the CDR3.

The chain recombines TRBV30 with TRBJ2-7; 13 positions match TRBD2. There are 15 residues in the CDR3. Germline V gives CDR1 GTSNPN, CDR2 SVGIG (reference sequence). Trimming removed 0 bases from V and 6 bases from J; junction bases left unmatched: 5. The DNA of the CDR3 is TGTGCCTGGAGTGTACGCAGGACTAGCGGGAGCGAGCAGTACTTC. Protein: CAWSVRRTSGSEQYF. The full variable domain, rest sourced from reference TRBV30 and TRBJ2-7, is SQTIHQWPATLVQPVGSPLSLECTVEGTSNPNLYWYRQAAGRGLQLLFYSVGIGQISSEVPQNLSASRPQDRQFILSSKKLLLSDSGFYLCAWSVRRTSGSEQYFGPGTRLTVT.

The chain carries TRBV5-8 and TRBJ1-1; the D is unclear. CDR1 and CDR2 from the germline V gene are SGHTS and YDEGEE. The V gene lost 0 bases and the J gene lost 2 bases, with 11 bases spanning the gap. CDR3 length equals 15 residues. CDR3 residues: CASSLGFGLNTEAFF. CDR3 nucleotides: TGTGCCAGCAGCTTGGGGTTCGGACTCAACACTGAAGCTTTCTTT.

V usage is TRBV19 and J usage is TRBJ1-2; D is unclear. This CDR3 is 13 amino acids long. Looked up from germline, CDR1 is LNHDA and CDR2 is SQIVND (reference sequence). Trimming cost V 3 bases and J 8 bases, with 13 bases left between them. The CDR3: CASSMGVYAGYTF. The DNA for the CDR3 is TGTGCCAGTAGTATGGGAGTGTATGCGGGCTACACCTTC.

This chain joins TRBV28 and TRBJ2-7; tentative D call: TRBD1 (6 bases). The germline gives CDR1 MDHEN, CDR2 SYDVKM. This CDR3 spans 14 amino acids. Trimming shortened V by 5 bases and J by 2 bases, and 13 bases separated the two germline ends. The CDR3 DNA follows: TGTGCCAGCAGTCCCACGGACAGAGCCTACGAGCAGTACTTC. This gives the protein CASSPTDRAYEQYF.

This clone was found a few times. V usage is TRBV28 and J usage is TRBJ2-5; no definite D call. This CDR3 is built from 13 residues. V gave up 10 bases and J gave up 1 base, with 13 bases separating them. Looked up from germline, CDR1 is MDHEN and CDR2 is SYDVKM. The CDR3 sequence: CATLPRAQETQYF. CDR3 DNA sequence: TGTGCCACCCTCCCCCGAGCCCAAGAGACCCAGTACTTC.

CDR3: CASSITGNTEAFF. CDR3 sequence (DNA): TGTGCCAGCAGCATTACAGGAAACACTGAAGCTTTCTTT. The genes are TRBV27 and TRBJ1-1, with D maybe TRBD1 (5 bases). Trimming cost V 6 bases and J 2 bases, with 10 bases left between them. This CDR3 spans 13 amino acids. CDR1 is MNHEY and CDR2 is SMNVEV in the germline V gene (reference sequence).

The V and J genes are TRBV3-1 (or the pseudogene TRBV3-2) and TRBJ2-5; D not certain. CDR1 and CDR2 from the germline V gene are LGHDT and YNNKEL (reference sequence). This CDR3 contains 12 residues. Trimming shortened V by 3 bases and J by 4 bases, and 6 bases separated the two germline ends. CDR3 sequence (DNA): TGTGCCAGCAGCCAGGCTGGAGAGACCCAGTACTTC. Translation gives CASSQAGETQYF.

The chain recombines TRBV2 with TRBJ2-5, with a tentative D call TRBD2 (6 bases). The germline CDR1 and CDR2 sequences are SNHLY and FYNNEI. The CDR3 runs to 15 residues. Trimming shortened V by 2 bases and J by 3 bases, and 13 bases separated the two germline ends. The CDR3 nucleotides read TGTGCCAGCAGTGAACGTAGCGGAGTAAAAGAGACCCAGTACTTC. Residues: CASSERSGVKETQYF.

The gene calls are TRBV9 and TRBJ2-2, with TRBD2 as a possible D gene (5 bases). V dropped 0 bases and J dropped 2 bases, with 8 bases sitting between them. The CDR3 sequence is 15 residues long. The germline gives CDR1 SGDLS, CDR2 YYNGEE. This chain's CDR3 is CASSVVSGNTGELFF. CDR3 nucleotide sequence: TGTGCCAGCAGCGTAGTGAGCGGTAACACCGGGGAGCTGTTTTTT.

V usage is TRBV5-1 and J usage is TRBJ2-3, with TRBD2 as a possible D gene (6 bases). V lost 1 base and J lost 6, with 12 bases in between. The germline V gene has CDR1 SGHRS and CDR2 YFSETQ. This CDR3 is built from 14 residues. The CDR3 is CASSLYGGADTQYF. CDR3 coding DNA: TGCGCCAGCAGCTTGTATGGAGGGGCTGATACGCAGTATTTT.

The chain carries TRBV6-5 and TRBJ1-1, with 8 bases aligning to TRBD1. The CDR3 has 14 residues. J lost 1 base, V lost 8 bases, and 6 bases had no gene match. Germline lookup yields CDR1 MNHEY and CDR2 SVGAGI. This chain's CDR3 is CASRQGPTNTEAFF. The DNA of the CDR3 is TGTGCCAGCCGACAGGGGCCGACGAACACTGAAGCTTTCTTT.

This chain uses TRBV29-1 with TRBJ1-1; no clear D. Between the trimmed V and J ends, which lost 1 base and 0 bases, there was a span of 6 bases. The CDR3 spans 13 residues. The germline gives CDR1 SQVTM, CDR2 ANQGSEA. In nucleotides, the CDR3 is TGCAGCGTTGAAGCTATAATGAACACTGAAGCTTTCTTT. It is translated as CSVEAIMNTEAFF.

V and J are TRBV7-2 and TRBJ2-2; 9 bases line up with TRBD1. This CDR3 has 16 residues. The germline gives CDR1 SGHTA, CDR2 FQGNSA. With V trimmed by 2 bases and J by 7 bases, 8 bases remained unmatched. In DNA, the CDR3 is TGTGCCAGCAGCTTACGACAGGGGGTAGGAAACGGGGAGCTGTTTTTT. Its translation: CASSLRQGVGNGELFF.

This chain links TRBV13 with TRBJ1-3; D unresolved. The V end lost 5 bases, the J end lost 2 bases, and 16 bases lay between the germline ends. The CDR3 has 16 amino acids. The germline gives CDR1 PRHDT, CDR2 FYEKMQ (reference sequence). The CDR3: CASSPSIRSPGNTIYF. CDR3 sequence (DNA): TGTGCCAGCAGCCCGAGCATACGGAGTCCTGGAAACACCATATATTTT.

The CDR3 region is CASSLLTSGTGELFF. DNA of the CDR3: TGTGCCAGCAGTTTACTTACTAGCGGGACCGGGGAGCTGTTTTTT. V gene TRBV28 combines with J gene TRBJ2-2; TRBD2 agrees at 9 bases. CDR1 and CDR2 from the germline V gene are MDHEN and SYDVKM. V was pared by 2 bases and J by 5 bases, with 3 bases of the junction left unmatched. The length of the CDR3 is 15 residues.

This clone was picked up one time. The gene calls are TRBV28 and TRBJ1-1; tentatively, D is TRBD1 (6 bases). V shed 8 bases and J shed 2 bases, with 15 bases lying between them. Per germline, CDR1 MDHEN and CDR2 SYDVKM. The length of the CDR3 is 14 residues. CDR3 sequence reads: CASVEGGLNTEAFF. The CDR3 coding sequence is TGTGCCAGCGTGGAGGGGGGGCTCAACACTGAAGCTTTCTTT.